The clone carrying this T cell receptor (beta chain) was detected only a few times. This record belongs to a study of response to subunit inactivated influenza vaccine. From the RT-PCR reads, TCRdb called clonotypes with MiXCR, one entry per CDR3 protein. This repertoire shows approximately 520,000 distinct CDR3 sequences, 15% to 20% found once; its top ten account for less than 4%. The CDR3 runs 14 residues. Germline V lookup: CDR1 SGDLS, CDR2 YYNGEE. Deletions cut 0 bases from V and 8 bases from J, with 12 bases between. The TCR originated in a man aged 50-75 years who received an inactivated influenza vaccine. The V call is TRBV9, the J call TRBJ2-1; D call uncertain. Sequences were derived from CD4+ T cells sorted from PBMCs, sampled less than 25 months after vaccination. CDR3 bases: TGTGCCAGCAGCGTAGGGAGAATCAGCGATGAGCAGTTCTTC. Translating it yields CASSVGRISDEQFF.